A selection of T cell receptor beta chains follows, all from one sample in a study of Tregs in tolerant kidney transplant recipients. Produced via immunoSEQ multiplex PCR; TCRdb's table is partial and in-frame only. The table has 90,000 or so clones, 80% to 95% seen once. Sequences were derived from CD4+ T cells from blood (PBMCs), sampled 12 months after the transplant. The receptors originated from a human patient who received a combined kidney and bone marrow transplant. Some of the T cells might come from the graft donor. The CDR3 runs from the conserved cysteine through the conserved F or W. The D gene is left open where the match is weak. Some rows mark clone size as missing; the rest say once, few, many or name a class of expanded clone.

-,-,15,TRBJ2-1,TRBV5-1,CASSLVGGTYNEQFF,TGCGCCAGCAGCTTGGTTGGGGGGACTTACAATGAGCAGTTCTTC
-,-,15,TRBJ1-1,TRBV19,CASRPNRVRRTEAFF,TGTGCCAGTAGACCCAACAGGGTAAGGAGGACTGAAGCTTTCTTT
-,-,16,TRBJ1-6,TRBV7-9,CASSLKVTPRNSPLHF,TGTGCCAGCAGCTTAAAGGTGACCCCGCGGAATTCACCCCTCCACTTT
-,-,15,TRBJ1-6,TRBV11-2,CASSLSGGLDSPLHF,TGTGCCAGCAGCTTATCGGGGGGGCTCGATTCACCCCTCCACTTT
TRBD1,-,14,TRBJ1-1,TRBV10-3,CAIKEGQGAFGAFF,TGTGCCATCAAGGAGGGACAGGGCGCGTTCGGGGCTTTCTTT
-,once,13,TRBJ2-5,TRBV2,CASSVRNQETQYF,TGTGCCAGCAGTGTCAGGAACCAAGAGACCCAGTACTTC
-,-,11,TRBJ1-2,TRBV28,CASAANYGYTF,TGTGCCAGCGCGGCCAACTATGGCTACACCTTC
-,-,15,TRBJ2-4,TRBV5-1,CASSQGQGEIDIQYF,TGCGCCAGCAGCCAGGGCCAAGGAGAAATTGACATTCAGTACTTC
TRBD2,-,14,TRBJ2-7,TRBV29-1,CSVEASGSIYEQYF,TGCAGCGTTGAAGCTAGCGGGAGTATCTACGAGCAGTACTTC
-,-,14,TRBJ2-7,TRBV7-2,CASSPYRSNYEQYF,TGTGCCAGCAGCCCCTACAGGAGCAACTACGAGCAGTACTTC
TRBD1,-,12,TRBJ1-2,TRBV30,CAWDGTALGYTF,TGTGCCTGGGACGGGACAGCCCTTGGCTACACCTTC
-,-,13,TRBJ1-1,TRBV6-1,CASTRVYDTEAFF,TGTGCCAGCACTCGGGTCTATGACACTGAAGCTTTCTTT
-,-,11,TRBJ2-3,TRBV20-1,CSAEQGDTQYF,TGCAGTGCGGAACAGGGAGATACGCAGTATTTT
TRBD2,-,13,TRBJ2-1,TRBV2,CASSGGRAGEQFF,TGTGCCAGCAGTGGTGGGAGGGCCGGTGAGCAGTTCTTC
TRBD2,-,16,TRBJ2-7,TRBV12-5,CASALVAGGFRYEQYF,TGTGCTAGTGCCTTGGTAGCGGGGGGATTCAGGTACGAGCAGTACTTC
-,once,14,TRBJ2-3,TRBV18,CASSPSVSTDTQYF,TGTGCCAGCTCACCTTCAGTAAGCACAGATACGCAGTATTTT
-,-,14,TRBJ1-6,TRBV7-9,CASSPIAQNSPLHF,TGTGCCAGCAGCCCAATCGCACAGAATTCACCCCTCCACTTT
-,-,14,TRBJ2-5,TRBV5-1,CASRSELAVETQYF,TGCGCCAGCAGGTCGGAACTAGCAGTAGAGACCCAGTACTTC
TRBD1,-,14,TRBJ2-1,TRBV5-1,CASSPRGQGNEQFF,TGCGCCAGCAGCCCACGTGGACAGGGGAATGAGCAGTTCTTC
-,-,15,TRBJ1-6,TRBV27,CASSLENRPNSPLHF,TGTGCCAGCAGTTTAGAGAACAGGCCCAATTCACCCCTCCACTTT
TRBD1,-,14,TRBJ1-1,TRBV18,CASSPGQGNTEAFF,TGTGCCAGCTCACCGGGACAGGGAAACACTGAAGCTTTCTTT
-,few,15,TRBJ1-4,TRBV6-4,CASSASGTGDEKLFF,TGTGCCAGCAGTGCCTCCGGGACGGGAGATGAAAAACTGTTTTTT
-,-,15,TRBJ2-7,TRBV30,CAWTSPHSGPYEQYF,TGTGCCTGGACCAGTCCCCACAGTGGGCCCTACGAGCAGTACTTC
-,once,12,TRBJ1-6,TRBV30,CAWIQGNSPLHF,TGTGCCTGGATTCAGGGGAATTCACCCCTCCACTTT
TRBD2,-,20,TRBJ2-4,TRBV4-1,CASSPRPASGSVGAKNIQYF,TGCGCCAGCAGCCCTCGGCCGGCTAGCGGGTCTGTGGGCGCCAAAAACATTCAGTACTTC
-,-,12,TRBJ2-1,TRBV11-2,CASSLGENEQFF,TGTGCCAGCAGCTTAGGTGAGAATGAGCAGTTCTTC
-,-,11,TRBJ2-7,TRBV20-1,CSARLSYEQYF,TGCAGTGCCAGACTTTCCTACGAGCAGTACTTC
TRBD1,few,12,TRBJ2-1,TRBV10-3,CAISEFWTGLVF,TGTGCCATCAGTGAGTTCTGGACAGGGCTAGTCTTC
TRBD1,-,17,TRBJ2-3,TRBV5-1,CASSLGPDRAPTDTQYF,TGCGCCAGCAGCTTGGGTCCCGACAGGGCCCCGACAGATACGCAGTATTTT
TRBD2,-,18,TRBJ2-7,TRBV19,CASSSRGASGYLSYEQYF,TGTGCCAGTAGTAGCCGTGGGGCTAGCGGGTACCTCTCCTACGAGCAGTACTTC
-,-,15,TRBJ2-1,TRBV2,CASSDEQVSYNEQFF,TGTGCCAGCAGTGACGAGCAGGTCTCCTACAATGAGCAGTTCTTC
-,once,14,TRBJ2-7,TRBV7-8,CASSNRDSAYEQYF,TGTGCCAGCAGCAACCGGGACTCCGCCTACGAGCAGTACTTC